Given below is one TCR beta chain in context. This sample stems from a study of blood T cell repertoires in COVID-19. Overall study: PBMCs, B-cell-depleted T cells, or T cells provided the cDNA or gDNA that made up the material.

TCRdb keeps only in-frame clones here, not all; method: immunoSEQ multiplex PCR. The repertoire holds fewer than 300,000 clones, with about 83% as singletons. V lost 4 bases and J 0 bases, leaving 15 bases between the germline ends. CDR3 length: 16 residues. Germline V gives CDR1 LGHDT, CDR2 YNNKEL (reference sequence). The receptor's source is a man older than 75 with acute or convalescent COVID-19. V and J are TRBV3-1 (or the pseudogene TRBV3-2) and TRBJ2-5, with a tentative D call TRBD2 (5 bases). The source material was peripheral blood. CDR3 sequence: CASSPAWTPYQETQYF. CDR3 bases: TGTGCCAGCAGCCCCGCCTGGACTCCGTACCAAGAGACCCAGTACTTC.